The rows below give T cell receptor beta chains drawn from one sample of a study of T cells in Graves' hyperthyroidism and ophthalmopathy. TCRdb reanalysed the multiplex PCR reads using MiXCR and keeps one entry per CDR3 protein. The table shows about 620,000 distinct CDR3 sequences, with roughly 16% occurring only once. What was sequenced was blood. The source is a woman younger than 45 with Graves' hyperthyroidism. Each CDR3 is given with its conserved first and last residue. The order of the fields is clone size, V gene, D gene, J gene, CDR3 DNA, CDR3 protein. D genes are given only for firm matches. Clone size is shown for a subset of rows, as once, few, many or a class of expanded clone.

-,TRBV7-2,-,TRBJ2-7,TGTGCCAGCACCCCCCCGGGACCCGGCTACGAGCAGTACTTC,CASTPPGPGYEQYF
-,TRBV30,-,TRBJ1-2,TGTGCCTGGGGCGGACCCCATGAGGGTATAGGCTATGGCTACACCTTC,CAWGGPHEGIGYGYTF
many,TRBV12-3/TRBV12-4,-,TRBJ2-2,TGTGCCAGCAGTTTTGCGGGTGGTACCGGGGAGCTGTTTTTT,CASSFAGGTGELFF
-,TRBV29-1,TRBD2,TRBJ2-3,TGCAGCGTTGAAGGGCGGGAGCCTAGCACAGATACGCAGTATTTT,CSVEGREPSTDTQYF
few,TRBV11-3,TRBD2,TRBJ2-1,TGTGCCAGCAGCCTACTTAGCGGGGGCTTCAATGAGCAGTTCTTC,CASSLLSGGFNEQFF
-,TRBV6-6,TRBD2,TRBJ2-1,TGTGCCAGCAGTTACCTCGCGGGAGATAGGAATGAGCAGTTCTTC,CASSYLAGDRNEQFF
-,TRBV28,-,TRBJ1-1,TGTGCCAGCAGCCCCTCCTTGGACACTGAAGCTTTCTTT,CASSPSLDTEAFF
-,TRBV6-1,-,TRBJ1-6,TGTGCCAGCAGTGGCAGTGGGGCCTATAATTCACCCCTCCACTTT,CASSGSGAYNSPLHF
many,TRBV27,-,TRBJ1-2,TGTGCCAGCAGTTCCTACAGGGATGGCGGCTACACCTTC,CASSSYRDGGYTF
-,TRBV20-1,-,TRBJ2-3,TGCAGTGCTAGCGGAACTACTAGCACAGATACGCAGTATTTT,CSASGTTSTDTQYF
many,TRBV2,-,TRBJ2-6,TGTGCCAGCAGTGGCGGGACATACACTGGGGCCAACGTCCTGACTTTC,CASSGGTYTGANVLTF
few,TRBV20-1,-,TRBJ2-7,TGCAGTGCTAGAGATTTGAGGGGCTCCTACGAGCAGTACTTC,CSARDLRGSYEQYF
-,TRBV18,TRBD1,TRBJ1-3,TGTGCCAGCTCACCATCTTTACAGGGGGTCAGCGGAAACACCATATATTTT,CASSPSLQGVSGNTIYF
-,TRBV18,TRBD1,TRBJ2-2,TGTGCCAGCTCACCGATCGGGACAGCTAACACCGGGGAGCTGTTTTTT,CASSPIGTANTGELFF
many,TRBV7-6,-,TRBJ2-1,TGTGCCAGCAGCGCAACGGAGGTCTCCTACAATGAGCAGTTCTTC,CASSATEVSYNEQFF
-,TRBV7-9,-,TRBJ2-3,TGTGCCAGCAGCTTGGGGCAAGCAGATACGCAGTATTTT,CASSLGQADTQYF
-,TRBV7-9,TRBD1,TRBJ2-5,TGTGCCAGCAGAGAAGGGACAGTCCAAGAGACCCAGTACTTC,CASREGTVQETQYF
many,TRBV6-1,-,TRBJ1-1,TGTGCCAGCATTTTCTCCCCTACCGACCGAATGAACACTGAAGCTTTCTTT,CASIFSPTDRMNTEAFF
many,TRBV7-2,TRBD1,TRBJ1-6,TGTGCCAGCAGCTTAGGGACAGGGCTTTATTCACCCCTCCACTTT,CASSLGTGLYSPLHF
many,TRBV6-1,TRBD2,TRBJ2-5,TGTGCCACCCAGTCCGGGACTAGCGGGAGGGTGACCCAGTACTTC,CATQSGTSGRVTQYF
-,TRBV7-8,-,TRBJ1-1,TGTGCCAGCAGCTTAGTTTTCGGGGCCCTCACTGAAGCTTTCTTT,CASSLVFGALTEAFF
many,TRBV7-9,TRBD1,TRBJ2-7,TGTGCCAGCAGCTTAGTGGCAGGGGGCAATTACGAGCAGTACTTC,CASSLVAGGNYEQYF
few,TRBV6-1,-,TRBJ2-1,TGTGCCGGATTCTCGACGGGGACAAATGAGCAGTTCTTC,CAGFSTGTNEQFF
few,TRBV11-2,TRBD1,TRBJ1-2,TGTGCCAGCAGCCAGACAGTCAGGGGGTTAGGCTATGGCTACACCTTC,CASSQTVRGLGYGYTF
few,TRBV12-3/TRBV12-4,TRBD2,TRBJ2-4,TGTGCCAGCAGTTTGGCGGGAGGGAAGGACATTCAGTACTTC,CASSLAGGKDIQYF
many,TRBV30,TRBD1,TRBJ2-5,TGTGCCTGGACCCCGGGACAGGGGTTCGAGACCCAGTACTTC,CAWTPGQGFETQYF
many,TRBV11-2,-,TRBJ2-7,TGTGCCAGCAGTTCAGAAGGGGGCGAGCAGTACTTC,CASSSEGGEQYF
few,TRBV15,TRBD2,TRBJ2-2,TGTGCCACGGGTCCCTTTAGCGGGAGGAAGGAGCTGTTTTTT,CATGPFSGRKELFF
many,TRBV2,-,TRBJ2-1,TGTGCCAGCATGGGCAGATGGAATGAGCAGTTCTTC,CASMGRWNEQFF
many,TRBV10-3,TRBD1,TRBJ2-7,TGTGCCATCACAGGGGGAGTAGGCTACGAGCAGTACTTC,CAITGGVGYEQYF
-,TRBV5-4,-,TRBJ1-4,TGTGCCAGCAGCTACGACCCTAATGAAAAACTGTTTTTT,CASSYDPNEKLFF
-,TRBV2,-,TRBJ2-2,TGTGCCAGTTCCCGGCTCGGGGTGAGCGCGAACACCGGGGAGCTGTTTTTT,CASSRLGVSANTGELFF
many,TRBV18,-,TRBJ1-1,TGTGCCAGCTCGCCAGGGGCCACCCTCACTGAAGCTTTCTTT,CASSPGATLTEAFF
few,TRBV5-1,-,TRBJ1-5,TGCGCCAGCAGCTTGAGTTACCGGGAGAGCAATCAGCCCCAGCATTTT,CASSLSYRESNQPQHF
few,TRBV3-1,TRBD1,TRBJ2-7,TGTGCCAGCAGCCAAGGCACAGGGGACTACGAGCAGTACTTC,CASSQGTGDYEQYF
many,TRBV6-1,-,TRBJ2-7,TGTGCCAGCAGTGATCTTCAGGGAGAGCAGTACTTC,CASSDLQGEQYF
many,TRBV11-2,TRBD2,TRBJ2-7,TGTGCCAGCAGCTCGCTAGCCACCTTGAAGCGGGAGATCTACGAGCAGTACTTC,CASSSLATLKREIYEQYF
many,TRBV28,-,TRBJ1-2,TGTGCCAGCAGTTACCGGACAGAAAACTATGGCTACACCTTC,CASSYRTENYGYTF
many,TRBV5-6,TRBD1,TRBJ1-1,TGTGCCAGCAGCTTGCCAGGGGGCGCGGGAACTGAAGCTTTCTTT,CASSLPGGAGTEAFF
many,TRBV18,-,TRBJ1-4,TGTGCCAGCTCACCACCGGGGAATGAAAAACTGTTTTTT,CASSPPGNEKLFF
once,TRBV12-3/TRBV12-4,-,TRBJ2-7,TGTGCCAGCAGTTACTCTTCCAGCGGGGACACCTACGAGCAGTACTTC,CASSYSSSGDTYEQYF
many,TRBV7-9,-,TRBJ2-2,TGTGCCAGCAGTTCAGGGGTGAACACCGGGGAGCTGTTTTTT,CASSSGVNTGELFF
-,TRBV13,TRBD2,TRBJ2-1,TGTGCCAGCAGCTTTCCGACTAGCGGGAGACGCAATGAGCAGTTCTTC,CASSFPTSGRRNEQFF
many,TRBV11-2,TRBD1,TRBJ2-5,TGTGCCAGCAGCCCCCTGAGGGGGACAGGGATTAGGCGGGAGACCCAGTACTTC,CASSPLRGTGIRRETQYF